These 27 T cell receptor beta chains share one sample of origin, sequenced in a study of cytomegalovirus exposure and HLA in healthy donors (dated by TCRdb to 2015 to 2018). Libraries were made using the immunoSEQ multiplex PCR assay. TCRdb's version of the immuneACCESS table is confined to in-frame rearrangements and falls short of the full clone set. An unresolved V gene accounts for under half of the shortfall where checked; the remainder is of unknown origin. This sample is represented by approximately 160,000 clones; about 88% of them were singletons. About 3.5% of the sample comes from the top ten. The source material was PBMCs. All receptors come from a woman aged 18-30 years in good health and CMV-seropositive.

This CDR3 reads CASSLGARGYEQYF. CDR3 DNA sequence: TGTGCCAGCAGCTTAGGTGCCAGGGGTTACGAGCAGTACTTC. V gene TRBV13 combines with J gene TRBJ2-7; D is perhaps TRBD1 (6 bases). The CDR3 is 14 residues long. Germline loops: CDR1 PRHDT, CDR2 FYEKMQ (reference sequence). Deletions cut 0 bases from V and 4 bases from J, with 10 bases between. Based on the CDR3 plus reference TRBV13 and TRBJ2-7, the full variable domain is AAGVIQSPRHLIKEKRETATLKCYPIPRHDTVYWYQQGPGQDPQFLISFYEKMQSDKGSIPDRFSAQQFSDYHSELNMSSLELGDSALYFCASSLGARGYEQYFGPGTRLTVT.

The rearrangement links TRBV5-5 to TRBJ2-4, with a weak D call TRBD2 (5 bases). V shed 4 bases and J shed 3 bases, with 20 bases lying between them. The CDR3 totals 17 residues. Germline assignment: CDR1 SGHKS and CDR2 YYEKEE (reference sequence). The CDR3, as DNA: TGTGCCAGCAGCCCACCCGAGGGCCGCTGGGGCAAAAACATTCAGTACTTC. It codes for CASSPPEGRWGKNIQYF.

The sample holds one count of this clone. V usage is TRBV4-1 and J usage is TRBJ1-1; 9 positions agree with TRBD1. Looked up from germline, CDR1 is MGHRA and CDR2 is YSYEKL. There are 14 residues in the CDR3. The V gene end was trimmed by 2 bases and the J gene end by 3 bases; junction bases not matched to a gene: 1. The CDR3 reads CASSQYRGHTEAFF. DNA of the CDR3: TGCGCCAGCAGCCAATACAGGGGGCACACTGAAGCTTTCTTT.

The CDR3 loop is CASSLEPISSETQYF. The CDR3 bases are TGCGCCAGCAGCTTGGAGCCTATATCATCAGAGACCCAGTACTTC. This chain joins TRBV5-1 and TRBJ2-5, with D hard to call. Looked up from germline, CDR1 is SGHRS and CDR2 is YFSETQ. Deletions cut 0 bases from V and 4 bases from J, with 13 bases between. CDR3 length equals 15 residues.

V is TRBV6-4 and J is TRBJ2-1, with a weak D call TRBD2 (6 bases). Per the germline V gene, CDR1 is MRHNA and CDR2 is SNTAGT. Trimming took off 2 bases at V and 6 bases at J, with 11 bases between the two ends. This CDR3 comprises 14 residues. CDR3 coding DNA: TGTGCCAGCAGTGACGTTACTAGCCCCAATGAGCAGTTCTTC. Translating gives CASSDVTSPNEQFF.

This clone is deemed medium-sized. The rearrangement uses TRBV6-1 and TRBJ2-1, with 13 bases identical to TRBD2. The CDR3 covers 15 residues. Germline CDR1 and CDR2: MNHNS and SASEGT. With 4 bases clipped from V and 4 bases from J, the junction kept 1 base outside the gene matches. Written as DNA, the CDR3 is TGTGCCAGCAGTGGGACTAGCGGGAGTTACAATGAGCAGTTCTTC. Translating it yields CASSGTSGSYNEQFF.

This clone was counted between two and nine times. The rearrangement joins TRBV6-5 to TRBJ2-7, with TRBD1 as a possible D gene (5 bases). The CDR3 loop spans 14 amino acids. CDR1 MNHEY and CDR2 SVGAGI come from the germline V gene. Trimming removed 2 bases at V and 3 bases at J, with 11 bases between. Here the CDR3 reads CASSYLGGHYEQYF. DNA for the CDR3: TGTGCCAGCAGTTACCTAGGCGGACACTACGAGCAGTACTTC.

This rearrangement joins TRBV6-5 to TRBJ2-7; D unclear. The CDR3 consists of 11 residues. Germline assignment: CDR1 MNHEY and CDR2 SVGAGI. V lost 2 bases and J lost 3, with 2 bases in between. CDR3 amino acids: CASSYLYEQYF. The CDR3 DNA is TGTGCCAGCAGTTACCTCTACGAGCAGTACTTC.

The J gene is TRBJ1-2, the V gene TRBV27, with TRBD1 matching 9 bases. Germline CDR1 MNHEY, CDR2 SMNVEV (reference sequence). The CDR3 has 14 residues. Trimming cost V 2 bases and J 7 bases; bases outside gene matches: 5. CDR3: CASSLKQGAGGYTF. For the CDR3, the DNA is TGTGCCAGCAGTTTAAAACAGGGGGCAGGTGGCTACACCTTC.

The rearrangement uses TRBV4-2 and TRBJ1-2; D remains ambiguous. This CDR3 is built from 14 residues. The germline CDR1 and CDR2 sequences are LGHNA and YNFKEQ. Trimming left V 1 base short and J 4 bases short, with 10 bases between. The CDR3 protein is CASSQVAQLYGYTF. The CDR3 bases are TGTGCCAGCAGCCAAGTTGCACAGCTCTATGGCTACACCTTC.

The DNA of the CDR3 is TGTGCCAGCAGCGTAGAACAGGCGAATGAGCAGTTCTTC. It specifies CASSVEQANEQFF. V gene TRBV9 combines with J gene TRBJ2-1, with a weak D call TRBD1 (5 bases). Germline V gene data show CDR1 as SGDLS and CDR2 as YYNGEE. The CDR3 covers 13 residues. Trimming took 0 bases from V and 7 from J, leaving 8 bases between them.

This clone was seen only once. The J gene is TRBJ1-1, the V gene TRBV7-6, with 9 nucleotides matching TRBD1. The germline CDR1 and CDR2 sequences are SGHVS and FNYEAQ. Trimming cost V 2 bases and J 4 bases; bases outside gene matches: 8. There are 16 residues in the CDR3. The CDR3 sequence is CASSLYLTTGGTEAFF. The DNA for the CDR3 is TGTGCCAGCAGCTTATACCTAACGACAGGGGGCACTGAAGCTTTCTTT.

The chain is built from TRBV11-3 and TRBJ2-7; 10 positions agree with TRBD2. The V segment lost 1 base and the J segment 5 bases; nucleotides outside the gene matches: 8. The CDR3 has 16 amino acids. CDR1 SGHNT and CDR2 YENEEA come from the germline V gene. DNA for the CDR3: TGTGCCAGCAGCTTAGTAGTGCTAGCGGGAGCCCACGAGCAGTACTTC. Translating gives CASSLVVLAGAHEQYF.

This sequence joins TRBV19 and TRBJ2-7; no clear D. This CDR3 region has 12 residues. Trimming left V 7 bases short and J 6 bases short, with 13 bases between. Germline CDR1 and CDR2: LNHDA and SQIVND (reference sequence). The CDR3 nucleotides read TGTGCCAGTAACGCGGTAACGGGCGAGCAGTACTTC. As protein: CASNAVTGEQYF.

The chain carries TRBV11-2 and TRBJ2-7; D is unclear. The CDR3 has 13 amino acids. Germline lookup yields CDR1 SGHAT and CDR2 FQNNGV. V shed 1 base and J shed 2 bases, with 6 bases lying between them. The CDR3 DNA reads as TGTGCCAGCAGCTTAGCAGTTACCTACGAGCAGTACTTC. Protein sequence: CASSLAVTYEQYF.

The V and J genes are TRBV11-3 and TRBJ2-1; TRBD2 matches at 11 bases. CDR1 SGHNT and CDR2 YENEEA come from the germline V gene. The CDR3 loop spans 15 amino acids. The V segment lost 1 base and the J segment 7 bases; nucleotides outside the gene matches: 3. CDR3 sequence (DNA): TGTGCCAGCAGCTTAGGTGGGACTAGCGGTAATGAGCAGTTCTTC. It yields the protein CASSLGGTSGNEQFF.

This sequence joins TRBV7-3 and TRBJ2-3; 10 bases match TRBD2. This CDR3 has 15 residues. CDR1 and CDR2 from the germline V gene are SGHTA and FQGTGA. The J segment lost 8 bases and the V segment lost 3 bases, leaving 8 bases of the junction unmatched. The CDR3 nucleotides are TGTGCCAGCAGCTTCAAGCGGGAGGGCGGACCTACGCAGTATTTT. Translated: CASSFKREGGPTQYF.

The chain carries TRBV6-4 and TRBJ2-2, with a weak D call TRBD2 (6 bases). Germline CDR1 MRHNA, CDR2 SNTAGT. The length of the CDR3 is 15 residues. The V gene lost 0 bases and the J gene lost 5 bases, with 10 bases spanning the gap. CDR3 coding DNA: TGTGCCAGCAGTGACTCAGGGAGGTCGACCGGGGAGCTGTTTTTT. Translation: CASSDSGRSTGELFF.

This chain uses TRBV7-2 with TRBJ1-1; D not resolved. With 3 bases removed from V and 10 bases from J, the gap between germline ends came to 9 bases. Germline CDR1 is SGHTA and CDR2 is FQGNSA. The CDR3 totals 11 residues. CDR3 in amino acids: CASSFSSGAFF. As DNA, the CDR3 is TGTGCCAGCAGCTTCAGCAGCGGAGCTTTCTTT.

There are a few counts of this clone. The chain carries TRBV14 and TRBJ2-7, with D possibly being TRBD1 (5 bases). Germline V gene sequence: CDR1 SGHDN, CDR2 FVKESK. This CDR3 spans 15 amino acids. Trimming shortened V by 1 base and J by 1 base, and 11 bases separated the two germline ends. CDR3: CASSQVGARSYEQYF. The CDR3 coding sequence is TGTGCCAGCAGCCAAGTAGGGGCTCGGTCCTACGAGCAGTACTTC.

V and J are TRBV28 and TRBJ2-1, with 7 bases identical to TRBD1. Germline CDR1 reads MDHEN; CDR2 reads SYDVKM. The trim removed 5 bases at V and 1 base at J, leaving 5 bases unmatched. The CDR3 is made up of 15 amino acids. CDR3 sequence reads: CASSGRQGSYNEQFF. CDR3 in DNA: TGTGCCAGCAGTGGACGACAGGGTTCCTACAATGAGCAGTTCTTC.

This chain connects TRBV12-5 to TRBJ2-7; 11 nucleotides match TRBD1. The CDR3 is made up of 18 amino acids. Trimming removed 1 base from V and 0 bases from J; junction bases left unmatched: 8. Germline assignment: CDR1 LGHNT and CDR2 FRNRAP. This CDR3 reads CASGLAAGTGGISYEQYF. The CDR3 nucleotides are TGTGCTAGTGGTTTGGCCGCCGGGACAGGGGGTATCTCCTACGAGCAGTACTTC.

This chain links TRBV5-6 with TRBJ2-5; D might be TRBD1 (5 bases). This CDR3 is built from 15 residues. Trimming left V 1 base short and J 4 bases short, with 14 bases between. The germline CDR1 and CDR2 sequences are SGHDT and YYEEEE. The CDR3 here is CASSLRPGSLETQYF. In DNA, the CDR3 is TGTGCCAGCAGCTTGCGGCCAGGGTCTTTAGAGACCCAGTACTTC.

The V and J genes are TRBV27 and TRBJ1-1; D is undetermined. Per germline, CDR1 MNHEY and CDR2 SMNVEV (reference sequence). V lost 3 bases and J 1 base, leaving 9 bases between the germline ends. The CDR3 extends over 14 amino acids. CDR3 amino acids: CASSFGLPNTEAFF. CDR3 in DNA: TGTGCCAGCAGTTTTGGGCTACCGAACACTGAAGCTTTCTTT.

CDR3 protein: CASRPTGRYEQYF. CDR3 DNA sequence: TGTGCCAGCAGACCGACAGGGAGGTACGAGCAGTACTTC. The genes are TRBV5-6 and TRBJ2-7, with D possibly TRBD1 on 7 matching bases. The CDR3 runs 13 residues. V was cut by 5 bases and J by 4 bases, with 13 bases left in between. Germline V lookup: CDR1 SGHDT, CDR2 YYEEEE.

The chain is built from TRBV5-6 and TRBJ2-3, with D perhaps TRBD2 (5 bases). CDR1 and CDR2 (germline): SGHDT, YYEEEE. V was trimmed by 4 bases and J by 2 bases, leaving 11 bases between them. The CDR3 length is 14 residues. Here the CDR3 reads CASSPGLFTDTQYF. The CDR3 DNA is TGTGCCAGCAGCCCCGGACTTTTCACAGATACGCAGTATTTT.

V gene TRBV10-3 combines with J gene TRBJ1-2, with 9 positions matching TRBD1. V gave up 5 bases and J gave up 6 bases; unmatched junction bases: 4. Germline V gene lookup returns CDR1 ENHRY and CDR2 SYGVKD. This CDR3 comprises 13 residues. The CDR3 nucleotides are TGTGCCATCAGTCTGGGACAGGGAGATGGCTACACCTTC. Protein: CAISLGQGDGYTF.